The rows below give T cell receptor beta chains drawn from one sample of a study of blood T cell repertoires in COVID-19. Sequenced by immunoSEQ multiplex PCR; TCRdb stores in-frame clones only, minus some. This sample has about 480,000 clones, with 70% to 90% found just once. Sequenced sample: PBMCs or T cells enriched from blood (not recorded which). These receptor sequences come from an older woman who had recovered from COVID-19. Both conserved end residues are part of each CDR3. D genes are given only for firm matches. Not every row has a clone size; where given, it reads once, few, many or a size class.

j_gene: TRBJ2-7; v_gene: TRBV13; abundance: few; d_gene: -; CDR3nt: TGTGCCAGCAGCTTACATCCGGGTACGATTTCATACGAGCAGTACTTC; CDR3aa: CASSLHPGTISYEQYF
j_gene: TRBJ2-5; v_gene: TRBV3-1/TRBV3-2; abundance: -; d_gene: -; CDR3nt: TGTGCCAGCACCCAACCCAGGGGCGGACAAGAGACCCAGTACTTC; CDR3aa: CASTQPRGGQETQYF
j_gene: TRBJ1-4; v_gene: TRBV10-3; abundance: -; d_gene: -; CDR3nt: TGTGCCATCTCCGGCTCGGTGGGCGCTAATGAAAAACTGTTTTTT; CDR3aa: CAISGSVGANEKLFF
j_gene: TRBJ1-6; v_gene: TRBV6-5; abundance: -; d_gene: TRBD1; CDR3nt: TGTGCCAGCAGGTACGGGACAGGAAATTCACCCCTCCACTTT; CDR3aa: CASRYGTGNSPLHF
j_gene: TRBJ2-3; v_gene: TRBV10-3; abundance: once; d_gene: -; CDR3nt: TGTGCCATCAGTGAACAGACAGATACGCAGTATTTT; CDR3aa: CAISEQTDTQYF
j_gene: TRBJ1-5; v_gene: TRBV6-5; abundance: -; d_gene: TRBD1; CDR3nt: TGTGCCAGCAGGACAGGGGTTAGCAATCAGCCCCAGCATTTT; CDR3aa: CASRTGVSNQPQHF
j_gene: TRBJ2-2; v_gene: TRBV11-2; abundance: -; d_gene: -; CDR3nt: TGTGCCAGCAGTCACGGGGGGCAGGGGAACACCGGGGAGCTGTTTTTT; CDR3aa: CASSHGGQGNTGELFF
j_gene: TRBJ1-2; v_gene: TRBV25-1; abundance: -; d_gene: -; CDR3nt: TGTGCCAGCAGTCCGGACAGCTATGGCTACACCTTC; CDR3aa: CASSPDSYGYTF
j_gene: TRBJ2-1; v_gene: TRBV10-2; abundance: -; d_gene: -; CDR3nt: TGCGCCAGCAGTCTAGCAGAGTTTTACAATGAGCAGTTCTTC; CDR3aa: CASSLAEFYNEQFF
j_gene: TRBJ1-1; v_gene: TRBV6-5; abundance: -; d_gene: TRBD1; CDR3nt: TGTGCCAGCTACCCAGGGGGGACAGACAACACTGAAGCTTTCTTT; CDR3aa: CASYPGGTDNTEAFF
j_gene: TRBJ2-3; v_gene: TRBV29-1; abundance: -; d_gene: TRBD1; CDR3nt: TGCAGCGTTGAAGAGCGGGCAGGGGGAACAGATACGCAGTATTTT; CDR3aa: CSVEERAGGTDTQYF
j_gene: TRBJ1-5; v_gene: TRBV5-1; abundance: -; d_gene: TRBD1; CDR3nt: TGCGCCAGCAGCGAACAGGGGCTTAGCAATCAGCCCCAGCATTTT; CDR3aa: CASSEQGLSNQPQHF
j_gene: TRBJ1-2; v_gene: TRBV5-6; abundance: -; d_gene: -; CDR3nt: TGTGCCAGCAGCCCGAGCCGGAACTATGGCTACACCTTC; CDR3aa: CASSPSRNYGYTF
j_gene: TRBJ1-2; v_gene: TRBV12-5; abundance: -; d_gene: TRBD1; CDR3nt: TGTGCTAGTGGGTCCGGGACAGGGGGCATTCAAACTAACTATGGCTACACCTTC; CDR3aa: CASGSGTGGIQTNYGYTF
j_gene: TRBJ2-3; v_gene: TRBV5-1; abundance: -; d_gene: TRBD2; CDR3nt: TGCGCCAGCGGACTAGCGGAATACACAGATACGCAGTATTTT; CDR3aa: CASGLAEYTDTQYF
j_gene: TRBJ2-7; v_gene: TRBV2; abundance: -; d_gene: TRBD1; CDR3nt: TGTGCCAGCAGTCACCGGGACAGGGTGGGCGAGCAGTACTTC; CDR3aa: CASSHRDRVGEQYF
j_gene: TRBJ2-1; v_gene: TRBV12-3/TRBV12-4; abundance: -; d_gene: -; CDR3nt: TGTGCCAGCAGCGTTACAGGGTTTGGTGAGCAGTTCTTC; CDR3aa: CASSVTGFGEQFF
j_gene: TRBJ1-5; v_gene: TRBV2; abundance: -; d_gene: -; CDR3nt: TGTGCCAGCAGTGAAGCGTGGGGCAGTGAGGCGCCCCAGCATTTT; CDR3aa: CASSEAWGSEAPQHF
j_gene: TRBJ2-2; v_gene: TRBV2; abundance: -; d_gene: -; CDR3nt: TGTGCCAGCAGCCAAATACAGGGAGCCGGGGAGCTGTTTTTT; CDR3aa: CASSQIQGAGELFF
j_gene: TRBJ2-1; v_gene: TRBV5-1; abundance: few; d_gene: -; CDR3nt: TGCGCCAGCAGCTACAGGGTTTGGTCGCATAATGAGCAGTTCTTC; CDR3aa: CASSYRVWSHNEQFF
j_gene: TRBJ1-5; v_gene: TRBV30; abundance: few; d_gene: -; CDR3nt: TGTGCCTGGAGTGGGCAGGCAAATCAGCCCCAGCATTTT; CDR3aa: CAWSGQANQPQHF
j_gene: TRBJ1-1; v_gene: TRBV7-2; abundance: -; d_gene: -; CDR3nt: TGTGCCAGCAGCTTTCAAGACGGGAGGACCCGGATGAGGGAAGCTTTCTTT; CDR3aa: CASSFQDGRTRMREAFF
j_gene: TRBJ2-5; v_gene: TRBV11-3; abundance: -; d_gene: TRBD2; CDR3nt: TGTGCCAGCAGCTTAGGGGGACTAGCGGGGGCCCAAGAGACCCAGTACTTC; CDR3aa: CASSLGGLAGAQETQYF
j_gene: TRBJ2-3; v_gene: TRBV20-1; abundance: -; d_gene: -; CDR3nt: TGCAGTGCTAGTGGGCAGACTAGCACAGATACGCAGTATTTT; CDR3aa: CSASGQTSTDTQYF
j_gene: TRBJ1-5; v_gene: TRBV19; abundance: -; d_gene: -; CDR3nt: TGTGCCAGTAGTATCACGATTACTATTAGCAATCAGCCCCAGCATTTT; CDR3aa: CASSITITISNQPQHF
j_gene: TRBJ1-1; v_gene: TRBV4-2; abundance: -; d_gene: TRBD1; CDR3nt: TGTGCCAGCAGCCCGAGACTCCGGGACAGGACTTGGGATTGGTCCAAAAACACTGAAGCTTTCTTT; CDR3aa: CASSPRLRDRTWDWSKNTEAFF
j_gene: TRBJ2-3; v_gene: TRBV7-9; abundance: -; d_gene: -; CDR3nt: TGTGCCAGCAGCCCATCCAAGCCCAGGGGCACTAGCACAGATACGCAGTATTTT; CDR3aa: CASSPSKPRGTSTDTQYF
j_gene: TRBJ2-3; v_gene: TRBV14; abundance: -; d_gene: TRBD2; CDR3nt: TGTGCCAGCAGCACCCGGAGCGGGGCTTGCACAGATACGCAGTATTTT; CDR3aa: CASSTRSGACTDTQYF
j_gene: TRBJ1-5; v_gene: TRBV9; abundance: -; d_gene: -; CDR3nt: TGTGCCAGCAGCTCACATGGTAGCAATCAGCCCCAGCATTTT; CDR3aa: CASSSHGSNQPQHF
j_gene: TRBJ1-5; v_gene: TRBV6-5; abundance: -; d_gene: TRBD1; CDR3nt: TGTGCCAGCAGCCCCAGACAGGGAAGTCAGCCCCAGCATTTT; CDR3aa: CASSPRQGSQPQHF
j_gene: TRBJ2-3; v_gene: TRBV12-5; abundance: -; d_gene: TRBD1; CDR3nt: TGTGCTAGTGTTACTAGGACAGGGGCCACAGATACGCAGTATTTT; CDR3aa: CASVTRTGATDTQYF
j_gene: TRBJ2-7; v_gene: TRBV23-1; abundance: -; d_gene: TRBD2; CDR3nt: TGCGCCAGCAGTCAATCGAGACTAGCGGGGACCCCCTACGAGCAGTACTTC; CDR3aa: CASSQSRLAGTPYEQYF
j_gene: TRBJ1-2; v_gene: TRBV29-1; abundance: -; d_gene: TRBD1; CDR3nt: TGCAGCGTTGAACCTGGGACAGCCAACTATGGCTACACCTTC; CDR3aa: CSVEPGTANYGYTF
j_gene: TRBJ1-4; v_gene: TRBV9; abundance: -; d_gene: TRBD1; CDR3nt: TGTGCCAGCAGCGTGGCAGGGGGCGCGAATGAAAAACTGTTTTTT; CDR3aa: CASSVAGGANEKLFF
j_gene: TRBJ2-1; v_gene: TRBV10-2; abundance: few; d_gene: -; CDR3nt: TGCGCCAGCAGTCCGGGGGGCTTGCATATTGAGCAGTTCTTC; CDR3aa: CASSPGGLHIEQFF
j_gene: TRBJ2-2; v_gene: TRBV29-1; abundance: -; d_gene: -; CDR3nt: TGCAGCGCCGAGGTCGGCCCCCCTCGAACCGGGGAGCTGTTTTTT; CDR3aa: CSAEVGPPRTGELFF
j_gene: TRBJ1-6; v_gene: TRBV4-1; abundance: -; d_gene: TRBD1; CDR3nt: TGCGCCAGCAGCCATGCCCAATACAGGGGCTTCGATTCACCCCTCCACTTT; CDR3aa: CASSHAQYRGFDSPLHF
j_gene: TRBJ2-7; v_gene: TRBV6-1; abundance: once; d_gene: -; CDR3nt: TGTGCCAGCAGTGTGATTCAGCGCGAGCAGTACTTC; CDR3aa: CASSVIQREQYF
j_gene: TRBJ2-2; v_gene: TRBV19; abundance: -; d_gene: TRBD1; CDR3nt: TGTGCCAGTAGGGGGGGACAGGGAATAACCGGGGAGCTGTTTTTT; CDR3aa: CASRGGQGITGELFF
j_gene: TRBJ2-7; v_gene: TRBV5-5; abundance: -; d_gene: TRBD2; CDR3nt: TGTGCCAGCAGCGGGAGGGGATCCTACGAGCAGTACTTC; CDR3aa: CASSGRGSYEQYF
j_gene: TRBJ2-2; v_gene: TRBV24-1; abundance: -; d_gene: TRBD2; CDR3nt: TGTGCCACCAGTACCGCGGGGGGGGACACCGGGGAGCTGTTTTTT; CDR3aa: CATSTAGGDTGELFF
j_gene: TRBJ2-5; v_gene: TRBV12-3/TRBV12-4; abundance: -; d_gene: -; CDR3nt: TGTGCCAGCAGTTTGGAGGTGGGAGAGACCCAGTACTTC; CDR3aa: CASSLEVGETQYF
j_gene: TRBJ2-5; v_gene: TRBV29-1; abundance: few; d_gene: -; CDR3nt: TGCAGCGTTGCGCGAGAGTACCAAGAGACCCAGTACTTC; CDR3aa: CSVAREYQETQYF
j_gene: TRBJ1-3; v_gene: TRBV24-1; abundance: -; d_gene: TRBD1; CDR3nt: TGTGCCACCAGTGGGGCCCCCGGGACAGGCCCTGGAAACACCATATATTTT; CDR3aa: CATSGAPGTGPGNTIYF
j_gene: TRBJ1-2; v_gene: TRBV27; abundance: few; d_gene: -; CDR3nt: TGTGCCAGCAGTTTAACGGGGTTCTATGGCTACACCTTC; CDR3aa: CASSLTGFYGYTF
j_gene: TRBJ1-2; v_gene: TRBV5-8; abundance: -; d_gene: -; CDR3nt: TGTGCCAGCAGCTTGTCGGAGGGATATGGCTACACCTTC; CDR3aa: CASSLSEGYGYTF
j_gene: TRBJ2-1; v_gene: TRBV4-2; abundance: -; d_gene: -; CDR3nt: TGTGCCAGCAGCCAAGTGTTCAGGGGCAATGAGCAGTTCTTC; CDR3aa: CASSQVFRGNEQFF
j_gene: TRBJ2-3; v_gene: TRBV3-1/TRBV3-2; abundance: -; d_gene: TRBD2; CDR3nt: TGTGCCAGCAGCCCCTCTAGCGGGGGGGCCCGGGATACGCAGTATTTT; CDR3aa: CASSPSSGGARDTQYF
j_gene: TRBJ1-2; v_gene: TRBV12-5; abundance: -; d_gene: -; CDR3nt: TGTGCTAGTGGTTTGGTACAATACAGCTTCTTC; CDR3aa: CASGLVQYSFF
j_gene: TRBJ2-7; v_gene: TRBV2; abundance: -; d_gene: -; CDR3nt: TGTGCCAGCAGTGTCCGACCGGGAATCGACGAGCAGTACTTC; CDR3aa: CASSVRPGIDEQYF
j_gene: TRBJ2-3; v_gene: TRBV29-1; abundance: -; d_gene: TRBD2; CDR3nt: TGCAGCGTAACGGGGGGGGACACAGATACGCAGTATTTT; CDR3aa: CSVTGGDTDTQYF
j_gene: TRBJ1-5; v_gene: TRBV19; abundance: -; d_gene: -; CDR3nt: TGTGCCAGTAGCCTAGGACTCATACTAGGTCAGCCCCAGCATTTT; CDR3aa: CASSLGLILGQPQHF
j_gene: TRBJ1-6; v_gene: TRBV2; abundance: -; d_gene: -; CDR3nt: TGTGCCAGCAGTGTGACAGAGAATAATTCACCCCTCCACTTT; CDR3aa: CASSVTENNSPLHF
j_gene: TRBJ2-1; v_gene: TRBV4-1; abundance: -; d_gene: TRBD2; CDR3nt: TGCGCCAGCAGCCAAGTCACTAGCGGGGGGTACAATGAGCAGTTCTTC; CDR3aa: CASSQVTSGGYNEQFF
j_gene: TRBJ2-3; v_gene: TRBV29-1; abundance: -; d_gene: -; CDR3nt: TGCAGCGTTGATCGGGGGGGGACAGGCACAGATACGCAGTATTTT; CDR3aa: CSVDRGGTGTDTQYF
j_gene: TRBJ2-2; v_gene: TRBV19; abundance: -; d_gene: TRBD1; CDR3nt: TGTGCCCTACAGGGGGTAGGGGAGCTGTTTTTT; CDR3aa: CALQGVGELFF
j_gene: TRBJ1-4; v_gene: TRBV29-1; abundance: once; d_gene: -; CDR3nt: TGCAGCGTTTCAACAGGGACAACTAATGAAAAACTGTTTTTT; CDR3aa: CSVSTGTTNEKLFF